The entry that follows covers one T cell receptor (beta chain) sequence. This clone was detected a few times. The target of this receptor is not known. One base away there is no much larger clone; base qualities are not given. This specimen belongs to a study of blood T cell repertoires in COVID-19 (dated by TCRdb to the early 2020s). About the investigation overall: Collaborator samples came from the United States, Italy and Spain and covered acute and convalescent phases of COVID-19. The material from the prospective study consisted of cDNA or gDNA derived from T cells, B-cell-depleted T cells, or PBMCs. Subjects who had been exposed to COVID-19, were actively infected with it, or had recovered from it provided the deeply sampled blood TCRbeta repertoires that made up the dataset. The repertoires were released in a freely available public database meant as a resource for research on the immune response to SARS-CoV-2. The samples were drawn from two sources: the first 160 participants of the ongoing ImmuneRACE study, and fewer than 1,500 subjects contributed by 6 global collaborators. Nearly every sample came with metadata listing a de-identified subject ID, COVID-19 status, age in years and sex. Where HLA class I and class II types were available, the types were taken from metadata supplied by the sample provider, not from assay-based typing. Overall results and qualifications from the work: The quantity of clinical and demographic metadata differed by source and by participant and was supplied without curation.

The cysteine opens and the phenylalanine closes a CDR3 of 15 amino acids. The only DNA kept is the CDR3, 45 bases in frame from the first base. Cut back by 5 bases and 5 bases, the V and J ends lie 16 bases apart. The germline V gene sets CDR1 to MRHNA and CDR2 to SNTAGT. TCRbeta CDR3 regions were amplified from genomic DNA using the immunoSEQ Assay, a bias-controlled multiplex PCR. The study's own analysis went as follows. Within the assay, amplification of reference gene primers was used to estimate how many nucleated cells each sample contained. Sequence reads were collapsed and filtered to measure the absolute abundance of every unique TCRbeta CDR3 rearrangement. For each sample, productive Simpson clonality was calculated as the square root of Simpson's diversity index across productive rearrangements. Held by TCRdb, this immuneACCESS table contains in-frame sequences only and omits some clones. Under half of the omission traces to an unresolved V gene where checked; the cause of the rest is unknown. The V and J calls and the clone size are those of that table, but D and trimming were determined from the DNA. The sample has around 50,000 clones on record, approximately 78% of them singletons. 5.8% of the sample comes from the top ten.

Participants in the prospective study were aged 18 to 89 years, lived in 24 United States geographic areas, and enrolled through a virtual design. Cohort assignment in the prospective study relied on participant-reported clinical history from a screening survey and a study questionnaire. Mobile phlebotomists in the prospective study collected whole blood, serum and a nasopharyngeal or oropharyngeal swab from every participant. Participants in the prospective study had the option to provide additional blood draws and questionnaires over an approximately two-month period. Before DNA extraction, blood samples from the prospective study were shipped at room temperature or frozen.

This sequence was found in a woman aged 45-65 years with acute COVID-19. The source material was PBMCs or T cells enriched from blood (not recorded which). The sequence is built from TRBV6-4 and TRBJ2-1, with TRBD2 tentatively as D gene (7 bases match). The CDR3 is CASSHEGGLNNEQFF. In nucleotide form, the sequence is TGTGCCAGCAGTCACGAGGGGGGGCTTAACAATGAGCAGTTCTTC.